This TCR beta chain was identified during a study of blood T cells in healthy people across ages. Study-level results: It was the long-lived donors that had more naive CD4+ cells and higher diversity than aged donors.

Then a second PCR, running about 6 to 11 cycles, was carried out with a sample-barcoded 5' primer and a J-beta primer mix. MiXCR, run by TCRdb on the 5' RACE reads, gives a single entry per CDR3 protein. This table has hundreds of thousands of distinct CDR3 sequences, around 54% appearing once. Total RNA amounts of at least 6 micrograms were extracted per sample. Germline CDR1 is DFQATT and CDR2 is SNEGSKA (reference sequence). The ends were cut back, 6 bases at V and 5 bases at J, with 15 bases in the middle. This CDR3 is built from 13 residues. A word on this clonotype: Antigen: not known.

The chain joins TRBV20-1 to TRBJ2-3; D remains ambiguous. This TCR derives from a man in his 60s in good health. The sequenced sample consisted of blood. The CDR3 loop reads CSAPGLMGDTQYF. The CDR3 DNA sequence: TGCAGTGCCCCCGGCCTAATGGGAGATACGCAGTATTTT.